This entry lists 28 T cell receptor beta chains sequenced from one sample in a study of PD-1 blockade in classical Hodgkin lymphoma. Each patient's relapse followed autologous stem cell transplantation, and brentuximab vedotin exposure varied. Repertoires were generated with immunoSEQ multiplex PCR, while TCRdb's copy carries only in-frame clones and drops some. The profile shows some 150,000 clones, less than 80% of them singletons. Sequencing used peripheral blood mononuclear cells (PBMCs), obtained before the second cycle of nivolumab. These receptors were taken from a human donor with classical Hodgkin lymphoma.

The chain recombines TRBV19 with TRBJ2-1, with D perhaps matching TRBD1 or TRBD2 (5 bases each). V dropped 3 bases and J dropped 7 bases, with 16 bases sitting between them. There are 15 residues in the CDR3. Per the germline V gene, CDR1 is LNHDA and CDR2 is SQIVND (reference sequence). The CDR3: CASSIGREIVNEQFF. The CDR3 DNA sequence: TGTGCCAGTAGTATTGGCAGGGAGATTGTAAATGAGCAGTTCTTC.

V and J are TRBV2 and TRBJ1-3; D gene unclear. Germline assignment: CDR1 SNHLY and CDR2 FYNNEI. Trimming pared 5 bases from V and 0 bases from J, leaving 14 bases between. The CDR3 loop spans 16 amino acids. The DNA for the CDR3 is TGTGCCAGCAGTAGGTCACTTAGGCTCTCTGGAAACACCATATATTTT. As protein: CASSRSLRLSGNTIYF. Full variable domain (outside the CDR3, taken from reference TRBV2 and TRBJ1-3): EPEVTQTPSHQVTQMGQEVILRCVPISNHLYFYWYRQILGQKVEFLVSFYNNEISEKSEIFDDQFSVERPDGSNFTLKIRSTKLEDSAMYFCASSRSLRLSGNTIYFGEGSWLTVV.

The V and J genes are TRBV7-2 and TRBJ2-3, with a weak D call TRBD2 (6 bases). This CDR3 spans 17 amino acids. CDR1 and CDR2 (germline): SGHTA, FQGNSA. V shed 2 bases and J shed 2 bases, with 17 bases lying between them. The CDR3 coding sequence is TGTGCCAGCAGCTTAACCGCCGGGACTCCCAACACAGATACGCAGTATTTT. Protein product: CASSLTAGTPNTDTQYF. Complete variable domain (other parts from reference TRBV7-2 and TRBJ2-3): GAGVSQSPSNKVTEKGKDVELRCDPISGHTALYWYRQSLGQGLEFLIYFQGNSAPDKSGLPSDRFSAERTGGSVSTLTIQRTQQEDSAVYLCASSLTAGTPNTDTQYFGPGTRLTVL.

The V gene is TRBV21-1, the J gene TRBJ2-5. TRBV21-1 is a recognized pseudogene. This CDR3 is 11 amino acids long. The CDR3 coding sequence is TGTGCCAGCAGGAAAGGAGAGACCCAGTACTTC. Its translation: CASRKGETQYF.

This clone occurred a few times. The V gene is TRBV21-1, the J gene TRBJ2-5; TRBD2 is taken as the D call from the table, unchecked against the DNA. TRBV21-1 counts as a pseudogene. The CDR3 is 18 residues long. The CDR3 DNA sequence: TGTGCCAGCAGCAAAGATGGAACGGTAAGGCGGGGGGAAGAGACCCAGTACTTC. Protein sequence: CASSKDGTVRRGEETQYF.

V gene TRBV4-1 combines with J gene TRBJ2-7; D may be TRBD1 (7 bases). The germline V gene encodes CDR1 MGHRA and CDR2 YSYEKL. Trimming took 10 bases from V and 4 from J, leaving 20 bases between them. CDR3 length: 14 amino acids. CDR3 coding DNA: TGCGCCACCCCGGAGGGGGCGACCGAATACGAGCAGTACTTC. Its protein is CATPEGATEYEQYF.

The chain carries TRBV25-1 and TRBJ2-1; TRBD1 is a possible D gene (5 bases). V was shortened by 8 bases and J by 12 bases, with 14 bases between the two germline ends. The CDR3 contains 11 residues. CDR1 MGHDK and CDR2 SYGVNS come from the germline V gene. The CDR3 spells CASGAVWAQFF. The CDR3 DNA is TGTGCCAGCGGGGCCGTATGGGCGCAGTTCTTC.

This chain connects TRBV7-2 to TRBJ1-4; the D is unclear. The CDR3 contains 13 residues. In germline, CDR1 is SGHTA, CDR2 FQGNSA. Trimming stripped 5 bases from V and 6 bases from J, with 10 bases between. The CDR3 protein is CASSPDRDEKLFF. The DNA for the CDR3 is TGTGCCAGCAGCCCCGACCGGGATGAAAAACTGTTTTTT.

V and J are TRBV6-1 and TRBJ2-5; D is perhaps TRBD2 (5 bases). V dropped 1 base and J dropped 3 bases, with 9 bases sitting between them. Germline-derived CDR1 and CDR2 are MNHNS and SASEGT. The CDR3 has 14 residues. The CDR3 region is CASSEGGREETQYF. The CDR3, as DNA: TGTGCCAGCAGTGAAGGAGGGCGCGAAGAGACCCAGTACTTC.

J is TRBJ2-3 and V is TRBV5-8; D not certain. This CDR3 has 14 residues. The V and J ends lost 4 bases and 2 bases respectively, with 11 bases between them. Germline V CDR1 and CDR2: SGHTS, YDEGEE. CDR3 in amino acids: CASSLYSATDTQYF. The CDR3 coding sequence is TGTGCCAGCAGCCTTTACTCTGCCACAGATACGCAGTATTTT.

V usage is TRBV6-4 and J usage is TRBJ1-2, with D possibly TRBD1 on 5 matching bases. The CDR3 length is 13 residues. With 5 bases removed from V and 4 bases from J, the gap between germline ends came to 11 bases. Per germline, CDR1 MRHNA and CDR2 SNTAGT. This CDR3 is CASSSDSSYGYTF. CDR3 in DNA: TGTGCCAGCAGTTCCGACAGCAGCTATGGCTACACCTTC.

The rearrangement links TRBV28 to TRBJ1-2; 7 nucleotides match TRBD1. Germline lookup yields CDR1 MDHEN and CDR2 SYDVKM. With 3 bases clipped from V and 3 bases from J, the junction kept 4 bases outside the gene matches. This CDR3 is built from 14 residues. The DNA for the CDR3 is TGTGCCAGCAGTTTGCAGGGGGGGTACTATGGCTACACCTTC. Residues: CASSLQGGYYGYTF.

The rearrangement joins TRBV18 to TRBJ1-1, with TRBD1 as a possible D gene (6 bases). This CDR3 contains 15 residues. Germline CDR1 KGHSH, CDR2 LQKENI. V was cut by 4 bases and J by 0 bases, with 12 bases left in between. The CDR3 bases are TGTGCCAGCTCACGTGAGGGGGGAATGAACACTGAAGCTTTCTTT. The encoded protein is CASSREGGMNTEAFF.

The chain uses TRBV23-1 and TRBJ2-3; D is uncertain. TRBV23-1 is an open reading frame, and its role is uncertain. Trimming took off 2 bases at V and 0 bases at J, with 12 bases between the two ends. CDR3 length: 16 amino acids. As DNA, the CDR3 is TGCGCCAGCAGTCAACTCCGACCCTTGAGCACAGATACGCAGTATTTT. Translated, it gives CASSQLRPLSTDTQYF.

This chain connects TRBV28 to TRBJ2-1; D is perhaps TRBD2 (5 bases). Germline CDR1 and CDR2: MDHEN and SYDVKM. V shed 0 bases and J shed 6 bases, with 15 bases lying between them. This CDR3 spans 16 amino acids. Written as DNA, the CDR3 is TGTGCCAGCAGTTTATGGTTCCCTAGTCGGGGCAATGAGCAGTTCTTC. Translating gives CASSLWFPSRGNEQFF.

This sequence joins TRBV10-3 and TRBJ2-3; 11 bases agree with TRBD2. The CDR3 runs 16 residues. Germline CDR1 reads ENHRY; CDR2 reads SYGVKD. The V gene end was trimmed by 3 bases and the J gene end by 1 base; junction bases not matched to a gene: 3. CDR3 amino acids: CAISEGTSGGTDTQYF. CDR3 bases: TGTGCCATCAGTGAAGGGACTAGCGGCGGCACAGATACGCAGTATTTT.

In nucleotides, the CDR3 is TGTGCCAGTAGTATTGTGCGGGAGGGGGTCCCGCCAGATACGCAGTATTTT. This translates into CASSIVREGVPPDTQYF. J is TRBJ2-3 and V is TRBV19; 9 positions agree with TRBD2. Germline CDR1 LNHDA, CDR2 SQIVND (reference sequence). This CDR3 region has 17 residues. V lost 3 bases to trimming and J lost 4 bases; unmatched junction nucleotides: 11.

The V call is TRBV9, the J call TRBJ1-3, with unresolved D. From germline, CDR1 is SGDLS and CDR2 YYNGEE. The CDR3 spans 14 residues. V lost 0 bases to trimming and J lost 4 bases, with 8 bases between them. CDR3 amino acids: CASSVAVSGNTIYF. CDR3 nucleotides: TGTGCCAGCAGCGTAGCCGTTTCCGGAAACACCATATATTTT.

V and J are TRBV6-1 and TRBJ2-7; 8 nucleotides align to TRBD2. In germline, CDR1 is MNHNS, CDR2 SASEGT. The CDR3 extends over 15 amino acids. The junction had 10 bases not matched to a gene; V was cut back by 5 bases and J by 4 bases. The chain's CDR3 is CASSSLAGMGYEQYF. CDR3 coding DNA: TGTGCCAGCAGTTCCTTAGCGGGAATGGGGTACGAGCAGTACTTC.

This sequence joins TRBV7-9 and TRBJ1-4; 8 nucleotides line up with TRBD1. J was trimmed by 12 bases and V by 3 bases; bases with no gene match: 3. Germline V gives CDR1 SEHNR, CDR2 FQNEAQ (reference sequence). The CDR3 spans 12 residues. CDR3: CASSFGTGELFF. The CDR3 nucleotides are TGTGCCAGCAGCTTCGGGACAGGAGAACTGTTTTTT.

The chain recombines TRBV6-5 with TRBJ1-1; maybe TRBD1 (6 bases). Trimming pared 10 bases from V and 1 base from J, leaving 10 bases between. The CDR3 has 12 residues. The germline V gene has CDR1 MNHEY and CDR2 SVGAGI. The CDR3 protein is CATCRGNTEAFF. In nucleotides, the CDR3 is TGTGCCACCTGCAGGGGGAACACTGAAGCTTTCTTT.

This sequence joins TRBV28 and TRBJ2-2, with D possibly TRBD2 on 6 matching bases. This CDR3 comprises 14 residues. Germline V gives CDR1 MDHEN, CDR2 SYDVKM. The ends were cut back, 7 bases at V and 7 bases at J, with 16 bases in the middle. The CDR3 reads CASTTGGAYGELFF. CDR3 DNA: TGTGCCAGCACCACGGGCGGGGCATACGGGGAGCTGTTTTTT.

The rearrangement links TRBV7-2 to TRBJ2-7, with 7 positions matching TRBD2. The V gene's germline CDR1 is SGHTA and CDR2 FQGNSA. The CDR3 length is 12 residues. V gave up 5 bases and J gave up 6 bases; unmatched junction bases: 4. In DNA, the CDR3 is TGTGCCAGCAGCGCGACTAGCCTCGAGCAGTACTTC. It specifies CASSATSLEQYF.

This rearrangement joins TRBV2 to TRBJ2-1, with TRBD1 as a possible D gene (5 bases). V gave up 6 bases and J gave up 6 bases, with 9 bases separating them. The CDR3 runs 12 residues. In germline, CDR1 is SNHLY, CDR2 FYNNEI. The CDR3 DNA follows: TGTGCCAGCAGGAAAGGGGTCAATGAGCAGTTCTTC. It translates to CASRKGVNEQFF.

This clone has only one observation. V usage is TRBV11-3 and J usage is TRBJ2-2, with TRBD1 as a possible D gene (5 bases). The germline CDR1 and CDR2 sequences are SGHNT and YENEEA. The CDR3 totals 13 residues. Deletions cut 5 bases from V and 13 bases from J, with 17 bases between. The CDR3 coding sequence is TGTGCCAGCAGCCAAAGTGACGGACACCCGCTGTTTTTT. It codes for CASSQSDGHPLFF.

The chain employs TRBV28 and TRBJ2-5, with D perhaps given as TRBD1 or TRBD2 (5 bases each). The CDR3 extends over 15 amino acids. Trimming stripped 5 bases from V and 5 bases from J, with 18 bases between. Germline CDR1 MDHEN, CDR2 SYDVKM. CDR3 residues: CASSTWDQPWETQYF. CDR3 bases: TGTGCCAGCAGTACTTGGGACCAACCTTGGGAGACCCAGTACTTC.

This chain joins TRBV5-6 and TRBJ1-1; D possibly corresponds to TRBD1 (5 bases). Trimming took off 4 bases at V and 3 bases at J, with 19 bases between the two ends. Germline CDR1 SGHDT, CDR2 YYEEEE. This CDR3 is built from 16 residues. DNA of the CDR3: TGTGCCAGCAGCCTTCCCCTGGGGCAAAGGGACACTGAAGCTTTCTTT. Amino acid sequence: CASSLPLGQRDTEAFF.

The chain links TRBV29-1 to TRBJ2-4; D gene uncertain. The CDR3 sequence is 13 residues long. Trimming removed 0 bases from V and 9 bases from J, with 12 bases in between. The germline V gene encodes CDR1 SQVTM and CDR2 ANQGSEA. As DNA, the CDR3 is TGCAGCGTTGAAGATTCGAGAGTACCCATTCAGTACTTC. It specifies CSVEDSRVPIQYF.